This entry describes one TCR beta chain. This sample stems from a study of blood T cell repertoires in COVID-19. Study-level background: Italy, Spain and the United States were the sources of the convalescent and acute COVID-19 samples.

CDR1 MDHEN and CDR2 SYDVKM come from the germline V gene. The CDR3 is made up of 11 amino acids. Trimming pared 4 bases from V and 4 bases from J, leaving 4 bases between. Original handling: Estimation of nucleated cell counts was performed using reference gene primer amplification. The method was immunoSEQ multiplex PCR; TCRdb's version includes in-frame clones alone and lacks a portion of them. V and J calls and clone size are as listed in that table; D and trimming were resolved from the DNA. Counted here are some 50,000 clones, approximately 80% occurring once; the ten biggest clones make up 7.3%.

The genes are TRBV28 and TRBJ2-5; D uncertain. Sample: peripheral blood. The receptor was isolated from a man between 40 and 49 years old with acute or convalescent COVID-19. The CDR3 loop is CASSSRETQYF. CDR3 nucleotides: TGTGCCAGCAGTTCGCGAGAGACCCAGTACTTC. The complete variable domain, with remaining parts taken from reference TRBV28 and TRBJ2-5, reads DVKVTQSSRYLVKRTGEKVFLECVQDMDHENMFWYRQDPGLGLRLIYFSYDVKMKEKGDIPEGYSVSREKKERFSLILESASTNQTSMYLCASSSRETQYFGPGTRLLVL.